These 27 T cell receptor beta chains were all obtained from the same sample, sequenced in a study of blood T cells in healthy people across ages. Primed by a sample-barcoded 5' primer and a J-beta primer mix, a second PCR proceeded for about 6 to 12 cycles. TCRdb re-analysed the 5' RACE reads in MiXCR, keeping a single row per CDR3 protein. The data contain about 1,500,000 distinct CDR3 sequences, over 25% of them seen just once; the ten biggest clones take up roughly 8.2%. Source material: blood. The source is a woman in her 30s in good health.

V is TRBV7-9 and J is TRBJ2-2; 9 positions agree with TRBD1. Losses at the gene ends were 5 bases for V and 4 bases for J; bases not matched to a gene: 8. Germline V lookup: CDR1 SEHNR, CDR2 FQNEAQ (reference sequence). The CDR3 totals 16 residues. CDR3 in DNA: TGTGCCAGCAGCCCGATACAGGGGGCCACCACCGGGGAGCTGTTTTTT. This translates into CASSPIQGATTGELFF.

The rearrangement joins TRBV25-1 to TRBJ2-7; possible D gene TRBD1, 5 bases. The CDR3 is 11 amino acids. V gave up 1 base and J gave up 7 bases, with 5 bases separating them. From germline, CDR1 is MGHDK and CDR2 SYGVNS. CDR3 sequence: CASSESGEQYV. CDR3 nucleotides: TGTGCCAGCAGTGAATCAGGGGAGCAGTACGTC.

The chain has TRBV13 and TRBJ2-7; TRBD2 agrees at 12 bases. The CDR3 totals 16 residues. From germline, CDR1 is PRHDT and CDR2 FYEKMQ (reference sequence). Trimming removed 8 bases from V and 0 bases from J; junction bases left unmatched: 8. CDR3 nucleotide sequence: TGTGCCAGCGGACTAGCGGGATCGGTAAGCTCCTACGAGCAGTACTTC. Protein: CASGLAGSVSSYEQYF. Full variable domain (outside the CDR3, taken from reference TRBV13 and TRBJ2-7): AAGVIQSPRHLIKEKRETATLKCYPIPRHDTVYWYQQGPGQDPQFLISFYEKMQSDKGSIPDRFSAQQFSDYHSELNMSSLELGDSALYFCASGLAGSVSSYEQYFGPGTRLTVT.

The J gene is TRBJ2-4, the V gene TRBV20-1; the D call may be TRBD1 or TRBD2 (5 bases each). Trimming pared 3 bases from V and 0 bases from J, leaving 12 bases between. The CDR3 is 15 residues long. CDR1 and CDR2 (germline): DFQATT, SNEGSKA (reference sequence). The CDR3 DNA is TGCAGTGCTAGTGGCGTGGGGGTAGCCAAAAACATTCAGTACTTC. This encodes CSASGVGVAKNIQYF.

This clonotype was seen more than once but under ten times. The V gene is TRBV3-1, the J gene TRBJ1-6, with D possibly matching TRBD1 (6 bases). V lost 2 bases and J lost 9, with 17 bases in between. Germline CDR1 is LGHDT and CDR2 is YNNKEL (reference sequence). There are 16 residues in the CDR3. Here the CDR3 DNA reads TGTGCCAGCAGCCAAAGGGGGGCCTCTCAGGCTTCACCCCTCCACTTT. Translated: CASSQRGASQASPLHF.

Only a few counts were recorded for this clonotype. The gene calls are TRBV10-2 and TRBJ2-1; 10 nucleotides agree with TRBD2. CDR3 length: 16 residues. CDR1 is WSHSY, CDR2 SAAADI, per germline. The V segment lost 6 bases and the J segment 6 bases; nucleotides outside the gene matches: 11. CDR3 in DNA: TGCGCCAGCAGCTCCCCCTCAGCGGGAGGGCTCAATGAGCAGTTCTTC. It codes for CASSSPSAGGLNEQFF.

This clonotype is a singleton in its sample. One end of the junction is discordant with germline, which a read error may explain. V is TRBV5-1 and J is TRBJ2-1; D call uncertain. Germline V gene lookup returns CDR1 SGHRS and CDR2 YFSETQ. The CDR3 covers 13 residues. CDR3 in amino acids: CVSSLGQPNEQFF. The CDR3 bases are TGCGTCAGCAGCTTGGGCCAGCCCAATGAGCAGTTCTTC.

This rearrangement joins TRBV20-1 to TRBJ2-7; 7 positions match TRBD2. Germline CDR1 reads DFQATT; CDR2 reads SNEGSKA (reference sequence). CDR3 size: 14 residues. J was trimmed by 5 bases and V by 5 bases; bases with no gene match: 12. DNA of the CDR3: TGCAGTGCTCCGCGTGGGAGGGCCAGGGACGAGCAGTACTTC. This translates into CSAPRGRARDEQYF.

This clonotype was recorded many times. The chain couples TRBV6-5 to TRBJ1-4; possible D gene TRBD1, 6 bases. Trimming removed 5 bases at V and 8 bases at J, with 15 bases between. Germline V gene lookup returns CDR1 MNHEY and CDR2 SVGAGI. The CDR3 length is 14 residues. The CDR3 DNA sequence: TGTGCCAGCAGTAGGGGGAAGGTTAGCGAAAAACTGTTTTTT. Amino acids: CASSRGKVSEKLFF.

The chain has TRBV3-1 and TRBJ1-4, with D unresolved. The CDR3 has 14 residues. Trimming took 1 base from V and 6 from J, leaving 9 bases between them. CDR1 and CDR2 (germline): LGHDT, YNNKEL (reference sequence). CDR3 in amino acids: CASSQGSHDEKLFF. Written as DNA, the CDR3 is TGTGCCAGCAGCCAAGGATCCCATGATGAAAAACTGTTTTTT. Combining the CDR3 with reference TRBV3-1 and TRBJ1-4 gives the whole variable domain DTAVSQTPKYLVTQMGNDKSIKCEQNLGHDTMYWYKQDSKKFLKIMFSYNNKELIINETVPNRFSPKSPDKAHLNLHINSLELGDSAVYFCASSQGSHDEKLFFGSGTQLSVL.

For this clonotype: Possible read error: a much larger clone is one base away. The V gene is TRBV28, the J gene TRBJ2-7, with D perhaps TRBD1 (5 bases). This CDR3 has 13 amino acids. CDR1 is MDHEN and CDR2 is SYDVKM in the germline V gene. V was clipped by 6 bases and J by 2 bases, with 11 bases between them. CDR3: CASRSAGTYEQYF. The CDR3 nucleotides are TGTGCCAGCAGGTCCGCAGGGACCTACGAGCAGTACTTC.

This clonotype was observed a handful of times. J is TRBJ1-6 and V is TRBV11-1; perhaps TRBD1 as D (6 bases). Trimming removed 3 bases from V and 1 base from J, with 25 bases in between. Germline-derived CDR1 and CDR2 are SGHAT and FQDESV (reference sequence). CDR3 length equals 21 residues. The DNA for the CDR3 is TGTGCCAGCAGCTTGCCGAAGCCTGGACAGTCCGAGAGGTCCTATAATTCACCCCTCCACTTT. As protein: CASSLPKPGQSERSYNSPLHF.

The chain couples TRBV6-1 to TRBJ1-6; possibly TRBD1 for D (6 bases). The germline CDR1 and CDR2 sequences are MNHNS and SASEGT. V was clipped by 6 bases and J by 9 bases, with 12 bases between them. The CDR3 spans 13 residues. CDR3 sequence: CASRGRGGSPLHF. The CDR3 bases are TGTGCCAGCAGGGGAAGGGGGGGTTCACCCCTCCACTTT.

This clonotype was recorded at least ten times. The J gene is TRBJ2-7, the V gene TRBV20-1, with 8 bases identical to TRBD1. J lost 4 bases, V lost 1 base, and 6 bases had no gene match. Germline V gene data show CDR1 as DFQATT and CDR2 as SNEGSKA (reference sequence). This CDR3 comprises 14 residues. Here the CDR3 DNA reads TGCAGTGCTAGAGTCGGACAGGGTGGGTACGAGCAGTACTTC. It codes for CSARVGQGGYEQYF.

In DNA form, the CDR3 reads TGTGCCAGTACCTCAATCGGGGAAGCGGGAGGGGGCAACATTCAGTACTTC. Protein: CASTSIGEAGGGNIQYF. The chain combines TRBV19 with TRBJ2-4; 10 bases agree with TRBD2. With 7 bases clipped from V and 7 bases from J, the junction kept 16 bases outside the gene matches. The CDR3 is 17 amino acids. The germline V gene has CDR1 LNHDA and CDR2 SQIVND (reference sequence).

In this sample, this clonotype turned up a few times. This sequence joins TRBV12-3 or TRBV12-4 and TRBJ2-3, with TRBD2 as a possible D gene (5 bases). The CDR3 sequence is 15 residues long. Trimming removed 0 bases at V and 5 bases at J, with 12 bases between. The CDR3 here is CASSLAGIGGDTQYF. The CDR3 nucleotides read TGTGCCAGCAGTTTAGCGGGGATTGGAGGAGATACGCAGTATTTT.

Turning to this clonotype: Mismatch with germline at one junction end may stem from a read error. The chain has TRBV5-6 and TRBJ2-1; D is tentatively TRBD1 or TRBD2 (5 bases each). The CDR3 is made up of 13 amino acids. Germline assignment: CDR1 SGHDT and CDR2 YYEEEE. CDR3 in amino acids: CVSSLVEGRQQFF. CDR3 DNA: TGTGTCAGCAGCTTGGTCGAGGGGAGACAGCAGTTCTTC. The whole variable domain, remainder taken from reference TRBV5-6 and TRBJ2-1, is DAGVTQSPTHLIKTRGQQVTLRCSPKSGHDTVSWYQQALGQGPQFIFQYYEEEERQRGNFPDRFSGHQFPNYSSELNVNALLLGDSALYLCVSSLVEGRQQFFGPGTRLTVL.

In DNA, the CDR3 is TGCGCCAGCAGCTTCGAATTACAGGGATCGACTAATGAAAAACTGTTTTTT. This gives the protein CASSFELQGSTNEKLFF. V and J are TRBV5-1 and TRBJ1-4, with D perhaps matching TRBD1 (6 bases). CDR3 length: 17 amino acids. Germline V gene sequence: CDR1 SGHRS, CDR2 YFSETQ. Trimming removed 2 bases from V and 2 bases from J, with 16 bases in between.

This clonotype has ten or more counts. The chain joins TRBV29-1 to TRBJ2-6; unclear D gene. Trimming took off 7 bases at V and 0 bases at J, with 1 base between the two ends. The germline V gene encodes CDR1 SQVTM and CDR2 ANQGSEA. There are 11 residues in the CDR3. For the CDR3, the DNA is TGCAGCGCCTCTGGGGCCAACGTCCTGACTTTC. Encoded protein: CSASGANVLTF.

This clonotype was observed at least ten times. V is TRBV5-1 and J is TRBJ2-3, with 7 bases matching TRBD2. CDR1 and CDR2 from the germline V gene are SGHRS and YFSETQ. The V and J ends lost 4 bases and 2 bases, in that order; junction bases with no gene match: 16. The CDR3 spans 18 residues. The CDR3 is CASSLPGLAETLTDTQYF. CDR3 coding DNA: TGCGCCAGCAGCCTCCCGGGGCTAGCGGAGACTCTCACAGATACGCAGTATTTT.

J is TRBJ2-1 and V is TRBV28, with TRBD1 identical over 8 bases. Unmatched junction bases numbered 9, after V lost 2 bases and J lost 6 bases. The CDR3 covers 16 residues. The V gene's germline CDR1 is MDHEN and CDR2 SYDVKM. CDR3 residues: CASSLKPRTGINEQFF. DNA for the CDR3: TGTGCCAGCAGTTTAAAGCCCCGGACAGGGATCAATGAGCAGTTCTTC.

This clonotype was observed a few times. The CDR3 DNA follows: TGCAGCGTTAGGGGACCGGGGGGCAATCAGCCCCAGCATTTT. It specifies CSVRGPGGNQPQHF. The V call is TRBV29-1, the J call TRBJ1-5, with D tentatively TRBD1 (5 bases). Germline V gene lookup returns CDR1 SQVTM and CDR2 ANQGSEA. CDR3 length: 14 amino acids. Trimming removed 5 bases at V and 2 bases at J, with 13 bases between.

The chain carries TRBV12-3 or TRBV12-4 and TRBJ1-2; perhaps TRBD1 as D (5 bases). With 6 bases removed from V and 3 bases from J, the gap between germline ends came to 14 bases. The CDR3 covers 14 residues. CDR3 nucleotide sequence: TGTGCCAGCAGGTCCTTGTTGACAGACTATGGCTACACCTTC. It yields the protein CASRSLLTDYGYTF.

This clonotype appeared a single time. This may arise from a read error, as a much more abundant clone is one base away. The conserved final phenylalanine or tryptophan is absent from the CDR3, which likely points to a read error. V and J are TRBV5-1 and TRBJ1-2; D is perhaps TRBD1 (5 bases). The CDR3 has 13 amino acids. CDR1 is SGHRS, CDR2 YFSETQ, per germline. Trimming shortened V by 3 bases and J by 6 bases, and 12 bases separated the two germline ends. Here the CDR3 reads CASSWDSNDGYTL. CDR3 in DNA: TGCGCCAGCAGCTGGGACTCAAACGATGGCTACACCCTC.

With regard to this clonotype: A much more abundant neighbour one base away suggests this may be a read error. This chain links TRBV20-1 with TRBJ2-4; D gene unclear. This CDR3 has 16 amino acids. Germline loops: CDR1 DFQATT, CDR2 SNEGSKA (reference sequence). V lost 4 bases and J lost 1, with 17 bases in between. CDR3 nucleotides: TGCAGTGCTACCAACAGCGAGAGGACGGCCAAAAACATTCAGTACTTC. As protein: CSATNSERTAKNIQYF.

In its sample, this clonotype was seen a few times. The chain is built from TRBV12-3 or TRBV12-4 and TRBJ1-1; D is unclear. The CDR3 loop spans 13 amino acids. Trimming cost V 8 bases and J 6 bases, with 16 bases left between them. CDR3 amino acids: CASVLLSQAEAFF. For the CDR3, the DNA is TGTGCCAGCGTACTTCTTAGTCAGGCTGAAGCTTTCTTT.

The CDR3 region is CASSPINIRTRASDGQFF. CDR3 in DNA: TGTGCCAGCAGTCCCATCAACATCCGGACTAGGGCTTCCGATGGGCAGTTCTTC. The genes are TRBV12-3 or TRBV12-4 and TRBJ2-1, with 7 nucleotides matching TRBD2. J was trimmed by 12 bases and V by 5 bases; bases with no gene match: 25. This CDR3 is built from 18 residues.